This T cell receptor beta chain was sequenced in a study of early T cells in non-severe SARS-CoV-2 infection. Background on the study: With bulk RNA from unsorted whole blood as input, sequencing yielded unpaired chains.

Germline CDR1 reads SGHTA; CDR2 reads FQGTGA. CDR3 length equals 12 residues. The trim removed 4 bases at V and 10 bases at J, leaving 1 base unmatched. The TCR library protocol attached unique molecular identifiers to the individual cDNA molecules. TCRdb reprocessed the 5' RACE reads with MiXCR, giving one entry per CDR3 protein. This sample carries 60,000 to 90,000 distinct CDR3 sequences, roughly 16% of them seen once, and the ten largest clones take approximately 2.6%. The rearrangement links TRBV7-3 to TRBJ2-6, with TRBD1 matching over 7 bases. The specimen was whole blood. The receptor comes from an adult who was a healthcare worker with PCR-confirmed SARS-CoV-2 infection or an uninfected control (not recorded which). CDR3 nucleotides: TGTGCCAGCAGCTCGACAGGGAACGTCCTGACTTTC. It encodes CASSSTGNVLTF. Full variable domain (remainder filled in from reference TRBV7-3 and TRBJ2-6): GAGVSQTPSNKVTEKGKYVELRCDPISGHTALYWYRQSLGQGPEFLIYFQGTGAADDSGLPNDRFFAVRPEGSVSTLKIQRTERGDSAVYLCASSSTGNVLTFGAGSRLTVL.